These T cell receptor beta chains were read from a single sample in a study of cytotoxic CD8 clonotypes in ibrutinib-treated CLL. Sequencing was performed with immunoSEQ multiplex PCR; in TCRdb, only in-frame clones are kept and a portion is missing. The table records approximately 60,000 clones, 54% of them present only once. The sample here was PBMCs, taken at disease progression, from a patient treated with ibrutinib. The receptors here all came from a human donor with chronic lymphocytic leukemia. Both conserved end residues are part of each CDR3. D genes are given only for firm matches. The size entry is marked missing in some rows and otherwise reads once, few, many or a size class.

15,TRBV28,.,TRBJ2-7,.,TGTGCCAGCAGCCAAATTAGTACAGCCTCCTACGAGCAGTACTTC,CASSQISTASYEQYF
14,TRBV10-1,TRBD1,TRBJ1-2,.,TGCGCCAGCAGTGAGGGACAGGGCAACTATGGCTACACCTTC,CASSEGQGNYGYTF
15,TRBV2,TRBD2,TRBJ2-2,.,TGTGCCAGCAGTGGGCGGGCGGGAGTATTCGGGGAGCTGTTTTTT,CASSGRAGVFGELFF
15,TRBV27,.,TRBJ2-3,.,TGTGCCAGCAGTCCGGGGACAATTCCGGCAGATACGCAGTATTTT,CASSPGTIPADTQYF
14,TRBV28,TRBD1,TRBJ2-7,many,TGTGCCAGCAGTAGGGGACAGGGATCTGGCGAGCAGTACTTC,CASSRGQGSGEQYF
13,TRBV7-7,.,TRBJ2-5,.,TGTGCTAGCGGCGGGACTGCTAAAGAGACCCAGTACTTC,CASGGTAKETQYF
13,TRBV2,.,TRBJ2-5,many,TGTGCCAGCAGTGAACGTGAGACTACCATGAAGTACTTC,CASSERETTMKYF
17,TRBV9,TRBD2,TRBJ2-2,few,TGTGCCAGCAGCGTCACTAGCGGGACCTCGAACACCGGGGAGCTGTTTTTT,CASSVTSGTSNTGELFF
12,TRBV5-1,.,TRBJ1-5,.,TGCGCCCCATCAGGGTTGAATCAGCCCCAGCATTTT,CAPSGLNQPQHF
15,TRBV9,TRBD1,TRBJ2-2,once,TGTGCCAGCAGCGCCCGGGACAGGGAGGGCGGGGAGCTGTTTTTT,CASSARDREGGELFF
16,TRBV5-1,TRBD2,TRBJ2-2,.,TGCGCCAGCAGCAGACAGATAGCGGGCAGCACCGGGGAGCTGTTTTTT,CASSRQIAGSTGELFF
14,TRBV7-6,TRBD2,TRBJ2-7,.,TGTGCCAGCAGCTTCGCTAGCGGGAGATATGAGCAGTACTTC,CASSFASGRYEQYF
15,TRBV28,.,TRBJ2-5,few,TGTGCCAGCAGTACGACGGGGTTCGGCCAAGAGACCCAGTACTTC,CASSTTGFGQETQYF
15,TRBV6-5,.,TRBJ2-3,.,TGTGCCAGCAGCTTAAACGTGTTTCGGCCGGATACGCAGTATTTT,CASSLNVFRPDTQYF
12,TRBV5-1,.,TRBJ2-3,.,TGCGCCAGCAGCTTACCCCGGGGTACGCAGTATTTT,CASSLPRGTQYF
12,TRBV4-2,.,TRBJ2-2,few,TGTGCCAGCAGCCAGGAGACCGGGGAGCTGTTTTTT,CASSQETGELFF
12,TRBV2,.,TRBJ2-2,few,TGTGCCAGCAGTGAAGGACAGGGGGAGCTGTTTTTT,CASSEGQGELFF